The 13 T cell receptor beta chains below all came from one sample that was sequenced in a study of shared clonotypes between healthy human individuals (dated by TCRdb to about 2020). The method behind the library was the immunoSEQ multiplex PCR assay. As stored in TCRdb, this immuneACCESS dataset retains in-frame rearrangements with V and J assigned. A fraction of the clones does not appear; measured against another copy, unresolved V genes explain less than half of the discrepancy, and the remainder lacks a known reason. For this sample there are fewer than 500,000 clones; roughly 85% appear just once. Around 13% of the sample lies in the top ten. The sample was PBMCs. The receptors shown here come from a woman aged 40 to 50 in good health. Some clones in this sample may be carry-over from other donors' samples.

This sequence joins TRBV18 and TRBJ2-3, with 11 nucleotides matching TRBD2. Trimming removed 5 bases from V and 3 bases from J; junction bases left unmatched: 7. CDR1 is KGHSH, CDR2 LQKENI, per germline. The length of the CDR3 is 16 residues. The CDR3 DNA sequence: TGTGCCAGCTCAATACTAGCGGGAGAGACGACAGATACGCAGTATTTT. This encodes CASSILAGETTDTQYF.

The chain couples TRBV7-8 to TRBJ2-7, with 14 bases that match TRBD2. V lost 5 bases to trimming and J lost 3 bases; unmatched junction nucleotides: 3. Germline V gene lookup returns CDR1 SGHVS and CDR2 FQNEAQ. The CDR3 has 15 amino acids. This CDR3 is CASSHGTSGSYEQYF. DNA for the CDR3: TGTGCCAGCAGCCACGGGACTAGCGGGAGCTACGAGCAGTACTTC.

This chain links TRBV5-1 with TRBJ2-2; the match to TRBD2 covers 13 bases. In germline, CDR1 is SGHRS, CDR2 YFSETQ. This CDR3 comprises 16 residues. V shed 0 bases, J shed 6 bases, and the junction held 2 bases outside the gene matches. The CDR3 region has the DNA TGCGCCAGCAGCTTGGGGGGACTAGCGGGATCCGGGGAGCTGTTTTTT. This gives the protein CASSLGGLAGSGELFF.

CDR3 residues: CASSLPRNTIYF. CDR3 bases: TGTGCCAGCAGTCTGCCTCGAAACACCATATATTTT. The chain joins TRBV28 to TRBJ1-3; D gene ambiguous. The CDR3 covers 12 residues. V was pared by 5 bases and J by 5 bases, with 7 bases between. Per germline, CDR1 MDHEN and CDR2 SYDVKM.

The chain is built from TRBV7-2 and TRBJ1-4; possible D gene TRBD1, 5 bases. Germline loops: CDR1 SGHTA, CDR2 FQGNSA. The CDR3 sequence is 14 residues long. V lost 5 bases and J 6 bases, leaving 13 bases between the germline ends. The CDR3 sequence: CASSTQGPYEKLFF. The CDR3 DNA reads as TGTGCCAGCAGCACGCAGGGACCTTATGAAAAACTGTTTTTT.

As concerns this clone: The same CDR3 arises from other DNA sequences in this sample as well. The chain is built from TRBV28 and TRBJ2-1; unclear D gene. The CDR3 sequence is 12 residues long. Trimming took off 8 bases at V and 7 bases at J, with 12 bases between the two ends. Germline CDR1 is MDHEN and CDR2 is SYDVKM. CDR3 nucleotide sequence: TGTGCCAGCTCATCCTCGGGTAATGAGCAGTTCTTC. Translation: CASSSSGNEQFF.

Points on this clone: This specimen includes other DNA sequences encoding the same CDR3. The V gene is TRBV28, the J gene TRBJ1-4; D is undetermined. This CDR3 is built from 11 residues. V was shortened by 2 bases and J by 8 bases, with 3 bases between the two germline ends. Germline loops: CDR1 MDHEN, CDR2 SYDVKM. The CDR3 here is CASSLREKLFF. The DNA for the CDR3 is TGTGCCAGCAGTTTACGGGAAAAACTGTTTTTT.

The chain is built from TRBV19 and TRBJ1-1; D gene ambiguous. V lost 3 bases and J 1 base, leaving 9 bases between the germline ends. From germline, CDR1 is LNHDA and CDR2 SQIVND (reference sequence). The CDR3 totals 14 residues. CDR3 protein: CASSIMSTNTEAFF. CDR3 DNA: TGTGCCAGTAGTATTATGTCGACGAACACTGAAGCTTTCTTT.

The chain recombines TRBV19 with TRBJ1-1; D is uncertain. The CDR3 spans 14 residues. Trimming took 2 bases from V and 7 from J, leaving 14 bases between them. Germline lookup yields CDR1 LNHDA and CDR2 SQIVND (reference sequence). The CDR3 DNA sequence: TGTGCCAGTAGTATAACCGGGGAAACAAGTGAAGCTTTCTTT. This encodes CASSITGETSEAFF.

Concerning this clone: A far larger clone is one nucleotide away, so this likely arose from a read error. The chain combines TRBV6-6 with TRBJ2-7; 7 nucleotides match TRBD1. The CDR3 is 12 amino acids. Losses at the gene ends were 6 bases for V and 2 bases for J; bases not matched to a gene: 1. Germline V gene lookup returns CDR1 MNHNY and CDR2 SVGAGI (reference sequence). CDR3: CASRTGTYEQYF. CDR3 nucleotide sequence: TGTGCCAGCAGGACAGGGACCTACGAGCAGTACTTC.

Remarks on this clone: The same CDR3 arises from other DNA sequences in this sample as well. The CDR3 DNA reads TGTGCCAGCAGCTTCCTTTCACAGACTGGAACTGAAGCTTTCTTT. Its translation: CASSFLSQTGTEAFF. The J gene is TRBJ1-1, the V gene TRBV5-4; D remains unclear. The CDR3 sequence is 15 residues long. Trimming cost V 2 bases and J 5 bases, with 16 bases left between them. The germline V gene has CDR1 SGHNT and CDR2 YYREEE (reference sequence).

The J gene is TRBJ2-7, the V gene TRBV6-6; 7 bases line up with TRBD1. This CDR3 has 12 residues. Germline V lookup: CDR1 MNHNY, CDR2 SVGAGI (reference sequence). Trimming took 5 bases from V and 5 from J; bases not matched to a gene: 3. This chain's CDR3 is CASSRDRDEQYF. The DNA of the CDR3 is TGTGCCAGCAGTCGCGACAGGGACGAGCAGTACTTC.

This chain uses TRBV5-1 with TRBJ2-1; 8 positions match TRBD2. The germline V gene encodes CDR1 SGHRS and CDR2 YFSETQ. CDR3 length: 14 amino acids. J lost 5 bases, V lost 2 bases, and 3 bases had no gene match. The CDR3 sequence: CASSFSGDHNEQFF. DNA of the CDR3: TGCGCCAGCAGCTTTAGCGGGGATCACAATGAGCAGTTCTTC.